The next 20 T cell receptor beta chains were all read from a single sample in a study of spatial heterogeneity in lung cancer. Findings of the study overall: Tumors with more nonsynonymous mutations had more expanded intratumoral alpha and beta TCRs.

Documented time point: sample taken at primary tumor resection. What these receptors recognize is not known. TCRdb used MiXCR to reprocess the 5' RACE reads, holding one entry per CDR3 protein. Here the sample spans roughly 4,400 distinct CDR3 sequences, roughly 8.4% being singletons. The input for sequencing was lung tumor tissue, taken at surgery. These receptors all stem from a female donor with early-stage non-small cell lung cancer.

This clonotype is labeled as medium-sized. V gene TRBV29-1 combines with J gene TRBJ2-3; the D gene is possibly TRBD1 (6 bases). Germline V gene lookup returns CDR1 SQVTM and CDR2 ANQGSEA. The CDR3 consists of 15 residues. The ends were cut back, 4 bases at V and 3 bases at J, with 17 bases in the middle. CDR3 residues: CSVGYRATPTDTQYF. The CDR3 nucleotides read TGCAGCGTTGGGTACAGGGCGACGCCAACAGATACGCAGTATTTT.

This clonotype has more than one count but fewer than ten. V usage is TRBV6-2 or TRBV6-3 and J usage is TRBJ1-2; the D gene is possibly TRBD1 (5 bases). V lost 6 bases to trimming and J lost 4 bases, with 15 bases between them. This CDR3 comprises 14 residues. The germline V gene has CDR1 MNHEY and CDR2 SVGEGT. The CDR3: CASSWTKGSYGYTF. DNA for the CDR3: TGTGCCAGCAGCTGGACAAAGGGATCCTATGGCTACACCTTC.

The V and J genes are TRBV7-9 and TRBJ2-7; D is possibly TRBD2 (6 bases). V was trimmed by 4 bases and J by 6 bases, leaving 10 bases between them. The CDR3 runs to 12 residues. Germline V gene lookup returns CDR1 SEHNR and CDR2 FQNEAQ (reference sequence). In DNA form, the CDR3 reads TGTGCCAGCAGCTCCCAGGGAGGCGAGCAGTACTTC. This codes for CASSSQGGEQYF.

This clonotype was observed a few times. This chain uses TRBV28 with TRBJ1-6; D gene ambiguous. The CDR3 contains 13 residues. The V gene's germline CDR1 is MDHEN and CDR2 SYDVKM. V was clipped by 3 bases and J by 10 bases, with 10 bases between them. CDR3 protein: CASSLGWKSPLHF. CDR3 nucleotides: TGTGCCAGCAGTTTGGGATGGAAATCACCCCTCCACTTT.

This clonotype is labeled medium-sized. The V gene is TRBV6-5, the J gene TRBJ1-6; possible D gene TRBD1, 5 bases. Germline V gene lookup returns CDR1 MNHEY and CDR2 SVGAGI. The CDR3 spans 14 residues. V was cut by 4 bases and J by 10 bases, with 14 bases left in between. The CDR3 DNA sequence: TGTGCCAGCAGTTCGAAGGGGCTTTGGTCACCCCTCCACTTT. Amino acid sequence: CASSSKGLWSPLHF.

By share, this clonotype ranks as medium-sized. The V and J genes are TRBV4-1 and TRBJ2-2; D gene ambiguous. CDR3 length equals 14 residues. CDR1 is MGHRA and CDR2 is YSYEKL in the germline V gene. The V gene lost 3 bases and the J gene lost 6 bases, with 11 bases spanning the gap. The CDR3 sequence: CASSQVFGAGELFF. The CDR3 coding sequence is TGCGCCAGCAGCCAGGTGTTTGGGGCCGGGGAGCTGTTTTTT.

This clonotype has just a few counts. The chain has TRBV12-3 or TRBV12-4 and TRBJ2-7; D not certain. V was cut by 5 bases and J by 2 bases, with 7 bases left in between. CDR3 length equals 12 residues. CDR3 in amino acids: CASSPRPYEQYF. For the CDR3, the DNA is TGTGCCAGCAGTCCCCGTCCCTACGAGCAGTACTTC.

This clonotype is large. The chain recombines TRBV4-2 with TRBJ2-5; a possible D gene is TRBD1 (5 bases). This CDR3 is built from 16 residues. V was trimmed by 4 bases and J by 2 bases, leaving 17 bases between them. Germline V gene sequence: CDR1 LGHNA, CDR2 YNFKEQ. Here the CDR3 DNA reads TGTGCCAGCAGCCGCGGAGTTCAGACAGTACAAGAGACCCAGTACTTC. This gives the protein CASSRGVQTVQETQYF.

This clonotype was seen only a few times. CDR3 nucleotides: TGTGCCAGCAGTGAACGGAGCTCCTATAATTCACCCCTCCACTTT. Its protein product is CASSERSSYNSPLHF. The chain employs TRBV2 and TRBJ1-6, with D uncertain. The V end was cut by 2 bases, the J end by 0 bases, with 5 bases between. The CDR3 contains 15 residues. CDR1 and CDR2 from the germline V gene are SNHLY and FYNNEI. The entire variable domain, with the rest obtained from reference TRBV2 and TRBJ1-6, is as follows: EPEVTQTPSHQVTQMGQEVILRCVPISNHLYFYWYRQILGQKVEFLVSFYNNEISEKSEIFDDQFSVERPDGSNFTLKIRSTKLEDSAMYFCASSERSSYNSPLHFGNGTRLTVT.

This clonotype counts as large. The gene calls are TRBV7-2 and TRBJ1-4; D is possibly TRBD1 (6 bases). Trimming cost V 1 base and J 7 bases, with 13 bases left between them. The CDR3 sequence is 15 residues long. CDR1 and CDR2 (germline): SGHTA, FQGNSA. The CDR3 DNA follows: TGTGCCAGCAGCTTAGAAGGGGGGATCGGTGAAAAACTGTTTTTT. Its translation: CASSLEGGIGEKLFF.

By frequency in the sample, this clonotype is medium-sized. The chain couples TRBV15 to TRBJ2-3, with 8 positions matching TRBD1. The germline V gene encodes CDR1 LNHNV and CDR2 YYDKDF (reference sequence). CDR3 length: 14 residues. J lost 3 bases, V lost 1 base, and 0 bases had no gene match. The CDR3: CATSRGQGTDTQYF. DNA of the CDR3: TGTGCCACCAGCAGAGGACAGGGGACAGATACGCAGTATTTT.

The CDR3 protein is CASSLRPLGGTSTDTQYF. The CDR3 region has the DNA TGTGCCAGCAGCTTAAGGCCCCTTGGGGGGACTAGCACAGATACGCAGTATTTT. V and J are TRBV5-5 and TRBJ2-3, with D possibly being TRBD2 (6 bases). Per germline, CDR1 SGHKS and CDR2 YYEKEE (reference sequence). The CDR3 covers 18 residues. V shed 2 bases and J shed 0 bases, with 19 bases lying between them.

The chain is built from TRBV6-5 and TRBJ2-2; no definite D call. Per germline, CDR1 MNHEY and CDR2 SVGAGI. This CDR3 spans 13 amino acids. The V gene lost 2 bases and the J gene lost 0 bases, with 1 base spanning the gap. Written as DNA, the CDR3 is TGTGCCAGCAGTTACGCGAACACCGGGGAGCTGTTTTTT. Protein: CASSYANTGELFF.

By share, this clonotype counts as large. V usage is TRBV10-1 and J usage is TRBJ1-2, with D possibly being TRBD1 (6 bases). The CDR3 is 14 residues long. Germline V gene lookup returns CDR1 WNHNN and CDR2 SYGVQD (reference sequence). Deletions cut 2 bases from V and 3 bases from J, with 10 bases between. The CDR3 DNA sequence: TGCGCCAGCAGTGAGAGGGACACTGACTATGGCTACACCTTC. Its translation: CASSERDTDYGYTF.

This clonotype counts as medium-sized. The chain carries TRBV5-1 and TRBJ2-4, with 7 bases lining up with TRBD2. Germline V CDR1 and CDR2: SGHRS, YFSETQ. The CDR3 consists of 15 residues. V was pared by 0 bases and J by 5 bases, with 5 bases of the junction left unmatched. For the CDR3, the DNA is TGCGCCAGCAGCTTGGGGACTAGGTCCCAAAACATTCAGTACTTC. It translates to CASSLGTRSQNIQYF.

This clonotype was observed a single time. A read error may be the cause here, since a much bigger clone is one base away. The chain joins TRBV20-1 to TRBJ2-7; D remains unclear. Per germline, CDR1 DFQATT and CDR2 SNEGSKA (reference sequence). The V end lost 5 bases, the J end lost 2 bases, and 13 bases lay between the germline ends. This CDR3 has 13 amino acids. CDR3 DNA sequence: TGCAGTGCTGAACGGGTCAGAACCTACGAGCAGTACTTC. Translation: CSAERVRTYEQYF.

This chain links TRBV5-1 with TRBJ1-2; 8 nucleotides match TRBD1. The V segment lost 4 bases and the J segment 4 bases; nucleotides outside the gene matches: 6. This CDR3 comprises 14 residues. Germline V CDR1 and CDR2: SGHRS, YFSETQ. For the CDR3, the DNA is TGCGCCAGCAGCCCCCAGGGGGCTGTCTATGGCTACACCTTC. It encodes CASSPQGAVYGYTF. The full variable domain, completed using reference TRBV5-1 and TRBJ1-2, is KAGVTQTPRYLIKTRGQQVTLSCSPISGHRSVSWYQQTPGQGLQFLFEYFSETQRNKGNFPGRFSGRQFSNSRSEMNVSTLELGDSALYLCASSPQGAVYGYTFGSGTRLTVV.

The table lists this clonotype with a few counts. The chain recombines TRBV6-2 or TRBV6-3 with TRBJ2-7; 7 nucleotides match TRBD1. This CDR3 is built from 14 residues. CDR1 MNHEY and CDR2 SVGEGT come from the germline V gene. J lost 2 bases, V lost 6 bases, and 7 bases had no gene match. The CDR3 protein is CASSLLTGTYEQYF. The CDR3 DNA is TGTGCCAGCAGCCTCCTGACAGGGACCTACGAGCAGTACTTC.

A single count supports this clonotype. The CDR3 loop reads CASSQFRGGSTDTQYF. CDR3 DNA: TGTGCCAGCAGCCAATTTCGGGGGGGCAGCACAGATACGCAGTATTTT. V is TRBV4-2 and J is TRBJ2-3; 8 bases are shared with TRBD2. In germline, CDR1 is LGHNA, CDR2 YNFKEQ. The CDR3 has 16 residues. Losses at the gene ends were 2 bases for V and 0 bases for J; bases not matched to a gene: 4.

V is TRBV20-1 and J is TRBJ2-1; 9 bases align to TRBD2. Germline V lookup: CDR1 DFQATT, CDR2 SNEGSKA (reference sequence). The CDR3 totals 15 residues. The V and J ends lost 3 bases and 3 bases, in that order; junction bases with no gene match: 6. The CDR3 DNA reads as TGCAGTGCTAGGGGTAGCGGGGGCCGCTACAATGAGCAGTTCTTC. This translates into CSARGSGGRYNEQFF.